Presented here are 16 T cell receptor beta chains from one specimen sequenced in a study of radiation and T cells in renal cell carcinoma. Some clones are missing from TCRdb's copy, which holds only in-frame ones; the method was immunoSEQ multiplex PCR. The sample has about 65,000 clones; around 81% are singletons. Time point denoted: blood 2 weeks post-SBRT. Treatment reported: 15 Gy SBRT to primary tumor, nephrectomy 4 weeks later. The material sequenced was blood, taken from a patient whose treatment included radiotherapy and nephrectomy. The receptor source for this set is a man in his 60s with renal cell carcinoma.

This chain connects TRBV7-2 to TRBJ1-6; no clear D. V dropped 2 bases and J dropped 7 bases, with 6 bases sitting between them. CDR1 and CDR2 (germline): SGHTA, FQGNSA. The CDR3 is 13 amino acids. The CDR3 region is CASSLQTNSPLHF. The CDR3 DNA reads TGTGCCAGCAGCTTACAGACCAATTCACCCCTCCACTTT.

CDR3 protein: CASSARGNYGYTF. CDR3 nucleotide sequence: TGCGCCAGCAGCGCGAGGGGTAACTATGGCTACACCTTC. The chain couples TRBV5-1 to TRBJ1-2, with D perhaps TRBD1 (5 bases). V lost 4 bases and J lost 1, with 8 bases in between. This CDR3 is built from 13 residues. Germline CDR1 and CDR2: SGHRS and YFSETQ.

The chain uses TRBV18 and TRBJ1-3; 10 bases fit TRBD1. The CDR3 covers 17 residues. Trimming removed 3 bases from V and 5 bases from J; junction bases left unmatched: 10. Germline CDR1 is KGHSH and CDR2 is LQKENI. This chain's CDR3 is CASSPLGQGGVRNTIYF. The CDR3 coding sequence is TGTGCCAGCTCACCGCTCGGACAGGGGGGTGTGAGAAACACCATATATTTT.

The chain combines TRBV5-1 with TRBJ2-1, with 8 bases identical to TRBD2. Germline CDR1 and CDR2: SGHRS and YFSETQ. CDR3 length: 18 residues. V shed 5 bases, J shed 6 bases, and the junction held 19 bases outside the gene matches. CDR3: CASSRQRGRDLGVNEQFF. CDR3 DNA: TGCGCCAGCAGTCGCCAGCGGGGGAGGGATTTAGGAGTCAATGAGCAGTTCTTC.

The chain carries TRBV19 and TRBJ1-1; TRBD1 might be the D (5 bases). The CDR3 has 15 residues. V lost 6 bases and J lost 1, with 15 bases in between. Germline lookup yields CDR1 LNHDA and CDR2 SQIVND (reference sequence). In DNA form, the CDR3 reads TGTGCCAGTAGATCGTCGACAGTTCAGAACACTGAAGCTTTCTTT. Protein: CASRSSTVQNTEAFF.

This chain joins TRBV27 and TRBJ2-2; the match to TRBD2 covers 7 bases. The CDR3 consists of 17 residues. The V segment lost 0 bases and the J segment 4 bases; nucleotides outside the gene matches: 8. Germline assignment: CDR1 MNHEY and CDR2 SMNVEV (reference sequence). This chain's CDR3 is CASSLSWVAGVTGELFF. DNA for the CDR3: TGTGCCAGCAGTTTATCGTGGGTAGCGGGTGTCACCGGGGAGCTGTTTTTT.

The chain recombines TRBV4-2 with TRBJ1-2; TRBD1 is a possible D gene (6 bases). V lost 0 bases and J 3 bases, leaving 17 bases between the germline ends. This CDR3 region has 17 residues. Germline V gene sequence: CDR1 LGHNA, CDR2 YNFKEQ. Written as DNA, the CDR3 is TGTGCCAGCAGCCAAGAAGTAGGGGGAAGAGGTGACTATGGCTACACCTTC. It yields the protein CASSQEVGGRGDYGYTF.

The chain's CDR3 is CASSYWASGGHNEQFF. The CDR3 DNA reads TGTGCCAGCAGTTACTGGGCTAGCGGGGGACACAATGAGCAGTTCTTC. The chain is built from TRBV6-5 and TRBJ2-1; 10 positions agree with TRBD2. Germline assignment: CDR1 MNHEY and CDR2 SVGAGI. V was clipped by 1 base and J by 5 bases; unmatched bases: 5. The CDR3 has 16 amino acids.

The chain links TRBV7-2 to TRBJ2-7; tentative D call: TRBD2 (6 bases). Germline-derived CDR1 and CDR2 are SGHTA and FQGNSA. V was cut by 0 bases and J by 7 bases, with 7 bases left in between. The CDR3 is 12 residues long. Here the CDR3 reads CASSLAGGEQYF. CDR3 nucleotides: TGTGCCAGCAGCTTAGCGGGGGGTGAGCAGTACTTC.

This clone appeared a single time. The CDR3 spells CASSLGPGQGTDTQYF. For the CDR3, the DNA is TGTGCCAGCAGCTTAGGGCCGGGACAGGGAACAGATACGCAGTATTTT. The chain carries TRBV11-2 and TRBJ2-3, with TRBD1 matching over 9 bases. There are 16 residues in the CDR3. CDR1 and CDR2 from the germline V gene are SGHAT and FQNNGV. V shed 1 base and J 3 bases; nucleotides not matched to a gene: 5.

The chain recombines TRBV2 with TRBJ2-3, with TRBD1 as a possible D gene (6 bases). The CDR3 is 15 residues long. Between the trimmed V and J ends, which lost 3 bases and 3 bases, there was a span of 13 bases. Germline-derived CDR1 and CDR2 are SNHLY and FYNNEI. The CDR3 loop reads CASSDRGGTTDTQYF. CDR3 nucleotide sequence: TGTGCCAGCAGTGATAGAGGGGGAACAACAGATACGCAGTATTTT.

V usage is TRBV19 and J usage is TRBJ1-4; D gene ambiguous. The ends were cut back, 4 bases at V and 6 bases at J, with 15 bases in the middle. Germline V gene sequence: CDR1 LNHDA, CDR2 SQIVND (reference sequence). The length of the CDR3 is 15 residues. The CDR3 reads CASSNPEVGDEKLFF. The CDR3, as DNA: TGTGCCAGTAGTAACCCGGAAGTCGGTGATGAAAAACTGTTTTTT. Combining the CDR3 with reference TRBV19 and TRBJ1-4 gives the whole variable domain DGGITQSPKYLFRKEGQNVTLSCEQNLNHDAMYWYRQDPGQGLRLIYYSQIVNDFQKGDIAEGYSVSREKKESFPLTVTSAQKNPTAFYLCASSNPEVGDEKLFFGSGTQLSVL.

This clone was recorded once. The V gene is TRBV25-1, the J gene TRBJ1-3; a possible D gene is TRBD1 (5 bases). The CDR3 covers 13 residues. Per germline, CDR1 MGHDK and CDR2 SYGVNS. Trimming stripped 6 bases from V and 4 bases from J, with 10 bases between. CDR3 sequence: CASRGAGGNTIYF. CDR3 sequence (DNA): TGTGCCAGCAGAGGGGCGGGCGGAAACACCATATATTTT.

This clone was detected once. In DNA form, the CDR3 reads TGTGCCAGGTTTTCCCGAGGGGCGTTTTATAGCAATCAGCCCCAGCATTTT. It translates to CARFSRGAFYSNQPQHF. The chain uses TRBV27 and TRBJ1-5, with D maybe TRBD1 (5 bases). This CDR3 region has 17 residues. Trimming stripped 9 bases from V and 0 bases from J, with 21 bases between. Germline CDR1 reads MNHEY; CDR2 reads SMNVEV (reference sequence).

Details on this clone: The same CDR3 arises from other DNA sequences in this sample as well. This chain uses TRBV9 with TRBJ1-2; unclear D gene. This CDR3 comprises 13 residues. The germline CDR1 and CDR2 sequences are SGDLS and YYNGEE. V lost 0 bases and J 5 bases, leaving 8 bases between the germline ends. In DNA, the CDR3 is TGTGCCAGCAGCGTAGTCCTAGGGTATGGCTACACCTTC. Translation: CASSVVLGYGYTF.

The CDR3 here is CASSLQGQTEAFF. CDR3 in DNA: TGTGCCAGCAGCTTACAGGGACAAACTGAAGCTTTCTTT. The V call is TRBV11-2, the J call TRBJ1-1, with D possibly matching TRBD1 (6 bases). The CDR3 covers 13 residues. V gave up 2 bases and J gave up 5 bases, with 9 bases separating them. Germline assignment: CDR1 SGHAT and CDR2 FQNNGV.